This record covers a single TCR beta chain. The sample belongs to a study of Ad26.COV2.S vaccination and SARS-CoV-2 variants. As for the study in general: Ad26.COV2.S shots went into the muscle once or twice, 56 days apart.

The treatment was: 19 received Ad26.COV2.S at low or high dose, single or two shots; 5 received placebo; per-sample allocation not given. At day 63 after the first vaccine or placebo injection, samples were drawn. Donation was by an adult aged 18-55 years who was in Boston. Trimming removed 5 bases at V and 1 base at J, with 8 bases between. The CDR3 runs to 13 residues. Germline loops: CDR1 SGHTA, CDR2 FQGNSA. Using immunoSEQ multiplex PCR, the repertoire was profiled, and TCRdb retains in-frame clones only, with some absent. The sample lists 200,000 to 250,000 clones; around nine tenths were seen once.

The source is a person aged 18-65 years who received the Ad26.COV2.S COVID-19 vaccine or a placebo. This sequence joins TRBV7-2 and TRBJ2-5; weak D call: TRBD1 (6 bases). Source: peripheral blood, taken in a trial of Ad26.COV2.S vaccine versus placebo. In nucleotides, the CDR3 is TGTGCCAGCAGCCGACAGGTCCAAGAGACCCAGTACTTC. This gives the protein CASSRQVQETQYF. Together with reference TRBV7-2 and TRBJ2-5, the CDR3 gives the full variable domain: GAGVSQSPSNKVTEKGKDVELRCDPISGHTALYWYRQSLGQGLEFLIYFQGNSAPDKSGLPSDRFSAERTGGSVSTLTIQRTQQEDSAVYLCASSRQVQETQYFGPGTRLLVL.